This TCR beta chain was found in a study of technical replicates of blood from a few donors. V was clipped by 8 bases and J by 2 bases, with 10 bases between them. Germline V gene sequence: CDR1 LNHDA, CDR2 SQIVND (reference sequence). The CDR3 consists of 14 residues. Produced via immunoSEQ multiplex PCR; TCRdb's table is partial and in-frame only. The repertoire holds about 80,000 clones, with roughly nine tenths as singletons. This TCR came from a human donor in good health. The V gene is TRBV19, the J gene TRBJ2-6; perhaps TRBD2 as D (6 bases). Input material: T cells isolated from PBMCs. CDR3 sequence (DNA): TGTGCCAGTGGATGGGGGGCTGGGGCCAACGTCCTGACTTTC. This codes for CASGWGAGANVLTF.